This T cell receptor (beta chain) is drawn from a study of graft-versus-host responses after intestinal transplantation. Overall study results and limits: GvH clones surfaced in recipient marrow, some emerging earlier in ileum or blood. Peak circulating GvH clone levels were associated with early post-transplant HvG declines.

Libraries were prepared by immunoSEQ multiplex PCR; TCRdb keeps only in-frame clonotypes and omits some of them. The sample has about 8,000 clones, 95% to 98% seen once; the top ten hold 0.2% to 0.3%. The length of the CDR3 is 19 residues. Deletions cut 6 bases from V and 4 bases from J, with 29 bases between. The germline CDR1 and CDR2 sequences are MNHEY and SMNVEV (reference sequence). A word on this clone: Its target is unknown.

Sequencing used PBMCs, obtained 23 days after intestinal transplant. The chain recombines TRBV27 with TRBJ2-3; D might be TRBD1 or TRBD2, each matching 6 bases. The receptor comes from a human patient who received an intestinal transplant, so some T cells may come from the graft donor. The CDR3 region has the DNA TGTGCCAGCAGCAAACAGGGTTGGTCGCGGGACCAAGGGGCAGATACGCAGTATTTT. Translated: CASSKQGWSRDQGADTQYF.